The 30 T cell receptor beta chains below come from one sample, sequenced in a study of T cell responses to AZD1222 COVID-19 vaccine. Clones were read by immunoSEQ multiplex PCR, and TCRdb kept only the in-frame ones, dropping some. The sample has about 140,000 clones, more than 85% seen once. Material: peripheral blood, obtained on day 0 of MenACWY control vaccination. The receptors were sampled from an adult in good health.

This chain connects TRBV14 to TRBJ1-5; the match to TRBD1 covers 7 bases. Unmatched junction bases numbered 5, after V lost 6 bases and J lost 3 bases. This CDR3 has 14 residues. Germline assignment: CDR1 SGHDN and CDR2 FVKESK. The CDR3 is CASSRQGNNQPQHF. The CDR3 nucleotides are TGTGCCAGCAGTCGACAGGGCAACAATCAGCCCCAGCATTTT.

The count of this clone is one. The chain recombines TRBV5-4 with TRBJ2-7; a possible D gene is TRBD2 (6 bases). V lost 0 bases and J lost 0, with 10 bases in between. CDR3 length equals 15 residues. The germline CDR1 and CDR2 sequences are SGHNT and YYREEE (reference sequence). The CDR3 loop is CASSLAGRPSYEQYF. The CDR3 DNA reads as TGTGCCAGCAGCTTGGCAGGGAGGCCCTCCTACGAGCAGTACTTC.

This chain links TRBV6-5 with TRBJ1-5; the D is unclear. Per germline, CDR1 MNHEY and CDR2 SVGAGI. The CDR3 loop spans 16 amino acids. V was trimmed by 0 bases and J by 0 bases, leaving 9 bases between them. The CDR3 DNA reads TGTGCCAGCAGTTACTCGAGGCAAAATAGCAATCAGCCCCAGCATTTT. Protein sequence: CASSYSRQNSNQPQHF.

The chain has TRBV6-2 or TRBV6-3 and TRBJ2-1; D gene ambiguous. The V end was cut by 4 bases, the J end by 3 bases, with 7 bases between. Germline CDR1 and CDR2: MNHEY and SVGEGT. The CDR3 runs 13 residues. CDR3 loop: CASSSLDYNEQFF. CDR3 nucleotide sequence: TGTGCCAGCAGTTCGTTAGACTACAATGAGCAGTTCTTC.

The rearrangement links TRBV7-2 to TRBJ1-1; a weak D match, TRBD1 (5 bases). Germline V lookup: CDR1 SGHTA, CDR2 FQGNSA. V gave up 4 bases and J gave up 1 base, with 7 bases separating them. The CDR3 is 13 amino acids. The CDR3 sequence is CASSYRPNTEAFF. DNA for the CDR3: TGTGCCAGCAGCTACAGGCCGAACACTGAAGCTTTCTTT. Based on the CDR3 plus reference TRBV7-2 and TRBJ1-1, the full variable domain is GAGVSQSPSNKVTEKGKDVELRCDPISGHTALYWYRQSLGQGLEFLIYFQGNSAPDKSGLPSDRFSAERTGGSVSTLTIQRTQQEDSAVYLCASSYRPNTEAFFGQGTRLTVV.

This rearrangement joins TRBV3-1 (or the pseudogene TRBV3-2) to TRBJ1-6; 8 nucleotides align to TRBD1. The CDR3 sequence is 14 residues long. Germline V gene sequence: CDR1 LGHDT, CDR2 YNNKEL (reference sequence). J lost 7 bases, V lost 2 bases, and 1 base had no gene match. The CDR3 DNA sequence: TGTGCCAGCAGCCAACAGGGGGCAAATTCACCCCTCCACTTT. Residues: CASSQQGANSPLHF.

The J gene is TRBJ1-1, the V gene TRBV15, with D possibly being TRBD1 (5 bases). This CDR3 is built from 18 residues. The germline CDR1 and CDR2 sequences are LNHNV and YYDKDF (reference sequence). V lost 0 bases and J lost 3, with 20 bases in between. The DNA for the CDR3 is TGTGCCACCAGCAGAGACGGGGTTGGGGGGTCGGTCGACACTGAAGCTTTCTTT. This encodes CATSRDGVGGSVDTEAFF. Combining the CDR3 with reference TRBV15 and TRBJ1-1 gives the whole variable domain DAMVIQNPRYQVTQFGKPVTLSCSQTLNHNVMYWYQQKSSQAPKLLFHYYDKDFNNEADTPDNFQSRRPNTSFCFLDIRSPGLGDTAMYLCATSRDGVGGSVDTEAFFGQGTRLTVV.

This clone has only one observation. Other DNA sequences in the sample encode the same CDR3. The genes are TRBV28 and TRBJ1-2, with D possibly TRBD1 on 5 matching bases. Germline V lookup: CDR1 MDHEN, CDR2 SYDVKM. The CDR3 runs to 11 residues. Trimming removed 3 bases from V and 8 bases from J, with 7 bases in between. The CDR3 DNA sequence: TGTGCCAGCAGTTTTCGGGGGGGCTACACCTTC. It translates to CASSFRGGYTF.

A note on this clone: The sample carries other DNA sequences with the same CDR3. The V and J genes are TRBV19 and TRBJ1-5; 7 bases map to TRBD1. J gave up 2 bases and V 5 bases, and 3 bases lay outside the gene matches. Germline V gene sequence: CDR1 LNHDA, CDR2 SQIVND (reference sequence). The length of the CDR3 is 14 residues. CDR3 coding DNA: TGTGCCAGTAGTTCAACAGGGGGCAATCAGCCCCAGCATTTT. Protein product: CASSSTGGNQPQHF. The entire variable domain, with the rest obtained from reference TRBV19 and TRBJ1-5, is as follows: DGGITQSPKYLFRKEGQNVTLSCEQNLNHDAMYWYRQDPGQGLRLIYYSQIVNDFQKGDIAEGYSVSREKKESFPLTVTSAQKNPTAFYLCASSSTGGNQPQHFGDGTRLSIL.

V and J are TRBV6-5 and TRBJ1-1, with D uncertain. Germline CDR1 is MNHEY and CDR2 is SVGAGI. This CDR3 is built from 14 residues. V shed 6 bases and J shed 1 base, with 12 bases lying between them. The CDR3 bases are TGTGCCAGCAGGGGCCCCCCTCGGAACACTGAAGCTTTCTTT. Its protein is CASRGPPRNTEAFF.

J is TRBJ1-1 and V is TRBV11-1; D not resolved. V lost 8 bases and J lost 2, with 12 bases in between. This CDR3 has 13 amino acids. Germline lookup yields CDR1 SGHAT and CDR2 FQDESV (reference sequence). DNA for the CDR3: TGTGCCAGCGGATTAGTGGTCAACACTGAAGCTTTCTTT. Translation: CASGLVVNTEAFF.

The chain joins TRBV7-3 to TRBJ1-6; D might be TRBD1 (5 bases). Germline CDR1 reads SGHTA; CDR2 reads FQGTGA. This CDR3 contains 15 residues. Deletions cut 4 bases from V and 0 bases from J, with 7 bases between. CDR3 in amino acids: CASSSDSSYNSPLHF. CDR3 DNA sequence: TGTGCCAGCAGCTCCGACAGCTCCTATAATTCACCCCTCCACTTT.

The V call is TRBV27, the J call TRBJ2-1, with D possibly matching TRBD2 (6 bases). From germline, CDR1 is MNHEY and CDR2 SMNVEV (reference sequence). This CDR3 region has 15 residues. V gave up 6 bases and J gave up 9 bases, with 21 bases separating them. This CDR3 reads CASRNERLVGSEQFF. CDR3 nucleotide sequence: TGTGCCAGCAGGAACGAACGACTAGTAGGTAGTGAGCAGTTCTTC.

This clone was recorded a few times. The CDR3 loop reads CATSRTATYEQYF. CDR3 nucleotide sequence: TGTGCCACCAGCCGGACGGCGACCTACGAGCAGTACTTC. This chain uses TRBV24-1 with TRBJ2-7; D call uncertain. The V end was cut by 7 bases, the J end by 2 bases, with 11 bases between. The germline gives CDR1 KGHDR, CDR2 SFDVKD. The CDR3 sequence is 13 residues long.

CDR3 sequence: CASQVSFLVRGTEAFF. CDR3 coding DNA: TGTGCCAGCCAGGTCAGCTTTCTTGTCAGGGGGACTGAAGCTTTCTTT. The genes are TRBV2 and TRBJ1-1, with 7 bases aligning to TRBD1. The J segment lost 5 bases and the V segment lost 8 bases, leaving 17 bases of the junction unmatched. This CDR3 contains 16 residues. The germline CDR1 and CDR2 sequences are SNHLY and FYNNEI.

The chain uses TRBV24-1 and TRBJ1-2; 8 bases are a match to TRBD1. V was clipped by 3 bases and J by 0 bases; unmatched bases: 5. Germline V gene lookup returns CDR1 KGHDR and CDR2 SFDVKD. This CDR3 is 16 amino acids long. CDR3 coding DNA: TGTGCCACCAGTGATCGAGACAGGGGAACTAACTATGGCTACACCTTC. It yields the protein CATSDRDRGTNYGYTF.

The genes are TRBV2 and TRBJ2-1; 9 nucleotides align to TRBD1. CDR3 length equals 15 residues. Germline CDR1 SNHLY, CDR2 FYNNEI. The ends lost 5 bases at V and 5 bases at J; junction bases unmatched: 7. The CDR3 here is CASSQGQGRDNEQFF. The CDR3 coding sequence is TGTGCCAGCAGTCAGGGACAGGGACGGGACAATGAGCAGTTCTTC.

V is TRBV7-7 and J is TRBJ2-5, with 12 bases fitting TRBD2. CDR1 is SSHAT, CDR2 FNYEAQ, per germline (reference sequence). The trim removed 5 bases at V and 2 bases at J, leaving 6 bases unmatched. The CDR3 consists of 16 residues. DNA of the CDR3: TGTGCCAGCAGCCAACTAGCGGGGGGCGTACAAGAGACCCAGTACTTC. This translates into CASSQLAGGVQETQYF.

The J gene is TRBJ1-3, the V gene TRBV7-8; TRBD1 matches at 10 bases. The CDR3 is 16 residues long. V lost 5 bases, J lost 4 bases, and 8 bases stayed unmatched. CDR1 is SGHVS, CDR2 FQNEAQ, per germline. As DNA, the CDR3 is TGTGCCAGCAGCCCACGACAGGGGGCTGTGGGAAACACCATATATTTT. Encoded protein: CASSPRQGAVGNTIYF.

This clone was seen just once. The J gene is TRBJ1-5, the V gene TRBV19; no firm D call. This CDR3 spans 14 amino acids. Germline V lookup: CDR1 LNHDA, CDR2 SQIVND (reference sequence). V shed 6 bases and J shed 3 bases, with 12 bases lying between them. CDR3 bases: TGTGCCAGTAGGCAGGAGGGTAACAATCAGCCCCAGCATTTT. Translating gives CASRQEGNNQPQHF.

The V call is TRBV5-5, the J call TRBJ1-2, with D hard to call. The CDR3 sequence is 13 residues long. Trimming left V 0 bases short and J 2 bases short, with 5 bases between. Per germline, CDR1 SGHKS and CDR2 YYEKEE (reference sequence). As DNA, the CDR3 is TGTGCCAGCAGCTTGGTAGGCAACTATGGCTACACCTTC. Protein product: CASSLVGNYGYTF.

This chain connects TRBV6-5 to TRBJ1-5; D gene uncertain. Per the germline V gene, CDR1 is MNHEY and CDR2 is SVGAGI. The CDR3 totals 12 residues. V shed 7 bases and J shed 4 bases, with 8 bases lying between them. The CDR3 bases are TGTGCCAGCAAAAGGAGTAATCAGCCCCAGCATTTT. Translation gives CASKRSNQPQHF.

This chain joins TRBV19 and TRBJ1-2, with 9 positions matching TRBD1. CDR1 is LNHDA, CDR2 SQIVND, per germline (reference sequence). The CDR3 is made up of 13 amino acids. The V and J ends lost 5 bases and 8 bases, in that order; junction bases with no gene match: 6. CDR3 region: CASSARTGDGYTF. CDR3 in DNA: TGTGCCAGTAGTGCTCGGACAGGGGACGGCTACACCTTC.

The chain combines TRBV19 with TRBJ2-1; the D is unclear. CDR1 is LNHDA, CDR2 SQIVND, per germline (reference sequence). The ends were cut back, 5 bases at V and 4 bases at J, with 9 bases in the middle. The CDR3 extends over 13 amino acids. Written as DNA, the CDR3 is TGTGCCAGTAGTCCGGCCCTATACAATGAGCAGTTCTTC. Translated: CASSPALYNEQFF.

The V gene is TRBV6-5, the J gene TRBJ1-2; no reliable D call. This CDR3 has 11 residues. The V gene's germline CDR1 is MNHEY and CDR2 SVGAGI. The V end was cut by 5 bases, the J end by 6 bases, with 7 bases between. CDR3 coding DNA: TGTGCCAGCAGTACCCAAGATGGCTACACCTTC. Translating gives CASSTQDGYTF.

The chain uses TRBV5-8 and TRBJ1-5, with D possibly TRBD1 on 5 matching bases. Trimming left V 0 bases short and J 2 bases short, with 12 bases between. The V gene's germline CDR1 is SGHTS and CDR2 YDEGEE. CDR3 size: 16 residues. As DNA, the CDR3 is TGTGCCAGCAGCTTGGGGGGCAGTGGTGGCAATCAGCCCCAGCATTTT. Amino acid sequence: CASSLGGSGGNQPQHF.

This clone has more than one count but fewer than ten. The chain is built from TRBV2 and TRBJ2-5; D gene ambiguous. The V end was cut by 5 bases, the J end by 5 bases, with 9 bases between. The CDR3 length is 12 residues. Germline CDR1 is SNHLY and CDR2 is FYNNEI. CDR3: CASSLNRETQYF. The CDR3 coding sequence is TGTGCCAGCAGTCTGAACCGGGAGACCCAGTACTTC.

The gene calls are TRBV5-8 and TRBJ2-7; 15 nucleotides line up with TRBD2. Germline CDR1 reads SGHTS; CDR2 reads YDEGEE. The CDR3 length is 18 residues. Germline trimming cut 4 bases from V and 0 bases from J; bases unmatched to any gene: 8. CDR3 DNA sequence: TGTGCCAGCAGCCTGGGACTAGCGGGAGGAGGTTCCTCCTACGAGCAGTACTTC. Its translation: CASSLGLAGGGSSYEQYF.

This clone appeared once. The chain recombines TRBV5-6 with TRBJ1-1; 9 bases are shared with TRBD1. Germline V gene sequence: CDR1 SGHDT, CDR2 YYEEEE. This CDR3 contains 16 residues. V was pared by 4 bases and J by 4 bases, with 11 bases of the junction left unmatched. For the CDR3, the DNA is TGTGCCAGCAGCCAGTTAACAGGGGGCGAGAGCACTGAAGCTTTCTTT. Translation gives CASSQLTGGESTEAFF.

This clone was seen once. The chain links TRBV27 to TRBJ1-6; TRBD1 agrees at 7 bases. Per germline, CDR1 MNHEY and CDR2 SMNVEV (reference sequence). CDR3 size: 14 residues. J lost 5 bases, V lost 7 bases, and 5 bases had no gene match. The CDR3 is CASTQGVDNSPLHF. In DNA form, the CDR3 reads TGTGCCAGCACCCAGGGGGTCGATAATTCACCCCTCCACTTT.